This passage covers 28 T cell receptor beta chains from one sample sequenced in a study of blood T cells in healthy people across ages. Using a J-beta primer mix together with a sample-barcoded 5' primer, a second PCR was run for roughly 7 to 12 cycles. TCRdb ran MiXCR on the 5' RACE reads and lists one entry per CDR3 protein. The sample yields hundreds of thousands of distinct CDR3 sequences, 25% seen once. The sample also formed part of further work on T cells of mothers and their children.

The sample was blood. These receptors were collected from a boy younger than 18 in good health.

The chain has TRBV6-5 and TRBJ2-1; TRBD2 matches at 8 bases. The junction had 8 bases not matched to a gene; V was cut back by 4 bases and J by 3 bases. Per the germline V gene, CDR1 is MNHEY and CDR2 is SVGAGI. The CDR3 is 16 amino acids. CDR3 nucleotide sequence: TGTGCCAGCAGTTCCCTTGGTAGCGGGGTCTACAATGAGCAGTTCTTC. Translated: CASSSLGSGVYNEQFF.

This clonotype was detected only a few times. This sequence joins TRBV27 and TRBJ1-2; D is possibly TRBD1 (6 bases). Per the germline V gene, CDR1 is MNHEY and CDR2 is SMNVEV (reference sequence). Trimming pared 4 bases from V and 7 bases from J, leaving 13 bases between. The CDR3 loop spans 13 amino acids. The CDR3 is CASSSRGTTGYTF. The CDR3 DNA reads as TGTGCCAGCAGTTCCAGGGGTACGACTGGCTACACCTTC.

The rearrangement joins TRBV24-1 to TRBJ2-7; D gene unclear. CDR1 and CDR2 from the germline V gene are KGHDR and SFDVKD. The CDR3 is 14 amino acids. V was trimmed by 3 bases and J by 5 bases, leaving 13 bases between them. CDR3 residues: CATSDPSRPHEQYF. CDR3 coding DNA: TGTGCCACCAGTGATCCTTCCAGACCCCACGAGCAGTACTTC.

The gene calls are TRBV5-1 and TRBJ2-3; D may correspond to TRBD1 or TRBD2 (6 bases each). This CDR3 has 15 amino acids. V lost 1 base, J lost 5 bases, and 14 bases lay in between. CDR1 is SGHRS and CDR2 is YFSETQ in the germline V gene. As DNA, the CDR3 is TGCGCCAGCAGCTTGCAACAGGGAGGAGGAGATACGCAGTATTTT. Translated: CASSLQQGGGDTQYF.

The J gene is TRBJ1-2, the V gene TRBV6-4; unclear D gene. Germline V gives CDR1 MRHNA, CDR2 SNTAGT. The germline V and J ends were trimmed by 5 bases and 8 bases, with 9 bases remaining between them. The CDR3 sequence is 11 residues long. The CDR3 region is CASSKGLGYTF. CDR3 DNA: TGTGCCAGCAGTAAGGGTCTGGGCTACACCTTC.

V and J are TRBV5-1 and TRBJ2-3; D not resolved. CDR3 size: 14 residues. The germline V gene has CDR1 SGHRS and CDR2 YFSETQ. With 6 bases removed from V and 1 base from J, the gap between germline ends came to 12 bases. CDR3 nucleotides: TGCGCCAGCATGGGCGGTCTTCGCACAGATACGCAGTATTTT. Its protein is CASMGGLRTDTQYF.

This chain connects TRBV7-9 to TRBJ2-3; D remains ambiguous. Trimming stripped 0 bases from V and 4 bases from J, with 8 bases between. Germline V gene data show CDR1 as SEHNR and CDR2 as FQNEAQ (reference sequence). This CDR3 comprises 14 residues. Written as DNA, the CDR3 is TGTGCCAGCAGCTTAGCGGGATCGGCAGATACGCAGTATTTT. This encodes CASSLAGSADTQYF.

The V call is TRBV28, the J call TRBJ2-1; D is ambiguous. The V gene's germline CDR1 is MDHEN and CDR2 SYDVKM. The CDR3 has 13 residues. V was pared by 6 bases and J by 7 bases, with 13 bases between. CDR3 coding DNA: TGTGCCAGCAGAGAAAGGTTAGGGAATGAGCAGTTCTTC. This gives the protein CASRERLGNEQFF.

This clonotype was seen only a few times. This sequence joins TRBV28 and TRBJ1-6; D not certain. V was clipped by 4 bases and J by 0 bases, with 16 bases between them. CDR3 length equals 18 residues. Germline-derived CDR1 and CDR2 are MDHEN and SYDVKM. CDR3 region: CASSSPGISGSYNSPLHF. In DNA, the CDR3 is TGTGCCAGCAGTTCTCCTGGGATTTCTGGCTCCTATAATTCACCCCTCCACTTT.

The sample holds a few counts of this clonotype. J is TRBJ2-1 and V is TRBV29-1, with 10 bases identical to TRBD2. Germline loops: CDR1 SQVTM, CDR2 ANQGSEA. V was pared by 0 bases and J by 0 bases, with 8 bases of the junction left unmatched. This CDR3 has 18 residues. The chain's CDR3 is CSVEDHLSGGSSYNEQFF. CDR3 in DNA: TGCAGCGTTGAAGATCACCTTAGCGGGGGGAGCTCCTACAATGAGCAGTTCTTC.

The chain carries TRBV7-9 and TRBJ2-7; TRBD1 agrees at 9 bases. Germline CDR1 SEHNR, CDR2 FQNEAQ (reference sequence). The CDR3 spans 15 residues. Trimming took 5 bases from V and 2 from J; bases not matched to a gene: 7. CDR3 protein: CASSHTGGFTYEQYF. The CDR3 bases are TGTGCCAGCAGCCACACAGGGGGCTTCACCTACGAGCAGTACTTC.

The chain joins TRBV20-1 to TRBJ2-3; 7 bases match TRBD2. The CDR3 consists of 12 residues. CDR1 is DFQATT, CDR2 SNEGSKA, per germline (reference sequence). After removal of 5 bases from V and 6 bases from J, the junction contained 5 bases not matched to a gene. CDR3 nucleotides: TGCAGTGCTCGACTGACTAGCGATACGCAGTATTTT. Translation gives CSARLTSDTQYF.

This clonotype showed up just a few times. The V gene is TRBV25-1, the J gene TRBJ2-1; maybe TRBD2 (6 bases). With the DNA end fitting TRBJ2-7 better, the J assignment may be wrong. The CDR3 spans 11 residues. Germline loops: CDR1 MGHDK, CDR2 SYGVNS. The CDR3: CASGRGFEQYF. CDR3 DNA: TGTGCCAGCGGGCGGGGCTTCGAGCAGTACTTC.

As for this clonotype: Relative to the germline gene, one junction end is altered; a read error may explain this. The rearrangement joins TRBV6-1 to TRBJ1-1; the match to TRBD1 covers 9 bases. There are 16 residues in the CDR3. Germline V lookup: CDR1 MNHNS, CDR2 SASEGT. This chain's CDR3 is CASSEGVGQGDTGAFF. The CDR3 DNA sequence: TGTGCCAGCAGTGAAGGGGTGGGACAGGGAGACACTGGAGCTTTCTTT.

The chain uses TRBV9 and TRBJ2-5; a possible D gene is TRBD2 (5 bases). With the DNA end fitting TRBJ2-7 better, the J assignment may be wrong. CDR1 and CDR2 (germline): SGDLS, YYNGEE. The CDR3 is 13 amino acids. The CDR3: CASSRELEDEQYF. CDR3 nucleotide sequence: TGTGCCAGCAGCAGAGAGTTGGAGGACGAGCAGTACTTC.

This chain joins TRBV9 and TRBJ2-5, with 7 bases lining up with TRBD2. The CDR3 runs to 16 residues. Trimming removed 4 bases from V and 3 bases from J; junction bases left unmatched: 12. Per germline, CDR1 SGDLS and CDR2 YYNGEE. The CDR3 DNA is TGTGCCAGCAGCCCACCAGGCCGGGGGAGGGAAGAGACCCAGTACTTC. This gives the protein CASSPPGRGREETQYF.

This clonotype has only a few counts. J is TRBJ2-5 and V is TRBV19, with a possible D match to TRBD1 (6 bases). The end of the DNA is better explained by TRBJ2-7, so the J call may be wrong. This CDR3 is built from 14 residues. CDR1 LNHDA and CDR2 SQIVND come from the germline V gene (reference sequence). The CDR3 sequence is CASKQATGSYEQYF. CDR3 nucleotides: TGTGCCAGTAAACAGGCCACAGGGAGCTACGAGCAGTACTTC.

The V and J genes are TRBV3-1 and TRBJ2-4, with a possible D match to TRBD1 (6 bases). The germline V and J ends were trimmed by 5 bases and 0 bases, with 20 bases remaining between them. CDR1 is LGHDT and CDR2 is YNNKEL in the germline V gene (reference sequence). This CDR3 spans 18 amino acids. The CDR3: CASSVRDKGGSAKNIQYF. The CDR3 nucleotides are TGTGCCAGCAGCGTTCGGGACAAGGGCGGGTCAGCCAAAAACATTCAGTACTTC.

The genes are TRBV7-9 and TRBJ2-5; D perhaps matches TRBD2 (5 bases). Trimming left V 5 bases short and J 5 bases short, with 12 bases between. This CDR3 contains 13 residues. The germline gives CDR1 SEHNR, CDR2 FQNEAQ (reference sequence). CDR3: CASSRPGGETQYF. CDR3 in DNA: TGTGCCAGCAGCCGACCCGGCGGGGAGACCCAGTACTTC.

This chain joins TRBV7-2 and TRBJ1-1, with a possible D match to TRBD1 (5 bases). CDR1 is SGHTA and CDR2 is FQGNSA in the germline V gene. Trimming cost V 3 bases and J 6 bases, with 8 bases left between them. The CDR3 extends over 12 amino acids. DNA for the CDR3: TGTGCCAGCAGCTTTGGGACTTCTGAAGCTTTCTTT. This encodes CASSFGTSEAFF.

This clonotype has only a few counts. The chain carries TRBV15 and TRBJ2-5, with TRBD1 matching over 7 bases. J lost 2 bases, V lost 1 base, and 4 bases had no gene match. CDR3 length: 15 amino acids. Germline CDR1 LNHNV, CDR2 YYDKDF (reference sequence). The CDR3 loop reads CATSRVGDSQETQYF. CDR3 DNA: TGTGCCACCAGCAGAGTTGGGGACAGTCAAGAGACCCAGTACTTC.

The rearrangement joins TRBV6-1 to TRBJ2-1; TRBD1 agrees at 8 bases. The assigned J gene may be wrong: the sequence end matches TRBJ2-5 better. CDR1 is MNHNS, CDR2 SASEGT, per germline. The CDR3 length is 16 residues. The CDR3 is CASREPTGVIGETQYF. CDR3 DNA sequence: TGTGCCAGCAGGGAACCGACAGGGGTAATTGGTGAGACCCAGTACTTC.

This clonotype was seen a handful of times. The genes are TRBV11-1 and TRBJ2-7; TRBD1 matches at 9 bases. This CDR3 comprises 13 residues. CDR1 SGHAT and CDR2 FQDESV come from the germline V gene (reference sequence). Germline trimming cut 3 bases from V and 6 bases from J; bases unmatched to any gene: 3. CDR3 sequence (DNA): TGTGCCAGCAGCTTCGGGACAGGGCCCGAGCAGTACTTC. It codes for CASSFGTGPEQYF.

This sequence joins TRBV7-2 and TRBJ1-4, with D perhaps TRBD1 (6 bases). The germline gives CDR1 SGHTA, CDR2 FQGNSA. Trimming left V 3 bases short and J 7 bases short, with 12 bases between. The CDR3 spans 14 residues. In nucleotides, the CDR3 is TGTGCCAGCAGCTTGAGGGGGGGTCGTGAAAAACTGTTTTTT. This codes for CASSLRGGREKLFF. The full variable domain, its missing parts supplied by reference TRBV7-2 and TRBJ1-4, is GAGVSQSPSNKVTEKGKDVELRCDPISGHTALYWYRQSLGQGLEFLIYFQGNSAPDKSGLPSDRFSAERTGGSVSTLTIQRTQQEDSAVYLCASSLRGGREKLFFGSGTQLSVL.

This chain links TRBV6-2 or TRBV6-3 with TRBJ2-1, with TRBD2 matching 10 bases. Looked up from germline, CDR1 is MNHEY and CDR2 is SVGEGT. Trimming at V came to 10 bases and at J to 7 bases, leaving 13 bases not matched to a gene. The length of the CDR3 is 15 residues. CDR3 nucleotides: TGTGCCATCACGGGAGGGACTAGCGTTTGGAATGAGCAGTTCTTC. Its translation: CAITGGTSVWNEQFF.

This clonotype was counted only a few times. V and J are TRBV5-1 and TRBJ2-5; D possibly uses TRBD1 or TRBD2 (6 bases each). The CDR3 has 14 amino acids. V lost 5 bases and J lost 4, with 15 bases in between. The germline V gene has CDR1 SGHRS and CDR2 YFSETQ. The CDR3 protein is CASSSGAARETQYF. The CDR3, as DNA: TGCGCCAGCAGTTCGGGGGCCGCGCGAGAGACCCAGTACTTC.

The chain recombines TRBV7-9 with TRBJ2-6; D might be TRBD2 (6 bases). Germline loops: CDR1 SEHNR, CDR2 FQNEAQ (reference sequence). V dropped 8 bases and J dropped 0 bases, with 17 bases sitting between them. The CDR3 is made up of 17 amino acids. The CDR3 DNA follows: TGTGCCAGCGGGGGGAGAGGGTCCAGCTCTGGGGCCAACGTCCTGACTTTC. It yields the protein CASGGRGSSSGANVLTF.

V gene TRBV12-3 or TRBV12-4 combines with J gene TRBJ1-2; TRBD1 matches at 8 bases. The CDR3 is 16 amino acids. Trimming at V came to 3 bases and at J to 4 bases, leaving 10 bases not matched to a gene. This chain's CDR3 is CASSFFAGQGTYGYTF. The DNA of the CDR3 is TGTGCCAGCAGTTTTTTCGCAGGACAGGGAACCTATGGCTACACCTTC.